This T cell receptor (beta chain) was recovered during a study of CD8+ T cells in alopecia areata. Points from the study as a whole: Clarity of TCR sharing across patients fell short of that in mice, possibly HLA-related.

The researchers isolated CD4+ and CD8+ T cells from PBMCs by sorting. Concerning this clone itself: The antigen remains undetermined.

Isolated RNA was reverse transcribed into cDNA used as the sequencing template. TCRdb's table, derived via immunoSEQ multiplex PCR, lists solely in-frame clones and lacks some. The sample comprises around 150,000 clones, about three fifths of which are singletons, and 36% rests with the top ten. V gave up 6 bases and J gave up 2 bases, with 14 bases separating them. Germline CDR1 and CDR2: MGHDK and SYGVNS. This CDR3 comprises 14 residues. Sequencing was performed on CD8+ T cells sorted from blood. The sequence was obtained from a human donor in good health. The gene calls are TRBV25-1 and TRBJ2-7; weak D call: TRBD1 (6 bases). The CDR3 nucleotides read TGTGCCAGCAGCGATACAGGGTTCGCCTACGAGCAGTACTTC. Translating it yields CASSDTGFAYEQYF.